The clone carrying this T cell receptor (beta chain) was recorded many times. TCR beta CDR3 region amplification was performed from RNA transcripts. The TCR CDR3 was amplified in a first-round RT-PCR using the HTBI primer set. TCRdb re-derived calls from the multiplex PCR reads in MiXCR, one entry per CDR3 protein. There are 350,000 or so distinct CDR3 sequences in the sample; about 18% occur only once, and around a third lies in the top ten. Diagnosing involved the use of clinical symptoms, serum thyroxine and TRAb, thyroid ultrasound and orbital computed tomography. The sample belongs to a study of T cells in Graves' hyperthyroidism and ophthalmopathy. Germline V CDR1 and CDR2: LNHDA, SQIVND (reference sequence). The CDR3 totals 18 residues. With 0 bases removed from V and 2 bases from J, the gap between germline ends came to 14 bases.

This receptor was obtained from a woman aged 25-40 years with Graves' hyperthyroidism that later progressed to Graves' ophthalmopathy. The sequencing input was blood. This chain uses TRBV19 with TRBJ2-6; D unresolved. The CDR3 DNA reads TGTGCCAGTAGTATAGAGGGGAAGAAAAATACTGGGGCCAACGTCCTGACTTTC. Residues: CASSIEGKKNTGANVLTF.